The TCR beta chain under discussion was sequenced for a study of shared clonotypes between healthy human individuals. On the study more broadly: Donors consisted of a couple of women and three men between 18 and 49. Overall study findings and caveats: Represented genetic and exposure-history diversity was restricted by having few donors. Generation probabilities of non-shared clonotypes were lower (relative to those shared by all four donors).

The donors, all of them Caucasian adults, lived in Nashville, Tennessee. The V and J ends lost 5 bases and 3 bases respectively, with 14 bases between them. In germline, CDR1 is SGHTA, CDR2 FQGNSA. This CDR3 is built from 14 residues. Profiled with immunoSEQ multiplex PCR; TCRdb holds only in-frame clones, not every one. The table lists approximately 2.5 million clones, over 85% of them singletons. As for this clone: Antigen specificity is unknown.

The source material was naive CD4+ T cells from PBMCs. The subset: CD45RA+ positively selected. The receptor's source is a young man in good health. Some clones in this sample may be carry-over from other donors' samples. This rearrangement joins TRBV7-2 to TRBJ2-7; D is ambiguous. CDR3 residues: CASSAPTNNYEQYF. CDR3 in DNA: TGTGCCAGCAGCGCGCCGACAAACAACTACGAGCAGTACTTC. Filled out from reference TRBV7-2 and TRBJ2-7, the complete variable domain reads GAGVSQSPSNKVTEKGKDVELRCDPISGHTALYWYRQSLGQGLEFLIYFQGNSAPDKSGLPSDRFSAERTGGSVSTLTIQRTQQEDSAVYLCASSAPTNNYEQYFGPGTRLTVT.